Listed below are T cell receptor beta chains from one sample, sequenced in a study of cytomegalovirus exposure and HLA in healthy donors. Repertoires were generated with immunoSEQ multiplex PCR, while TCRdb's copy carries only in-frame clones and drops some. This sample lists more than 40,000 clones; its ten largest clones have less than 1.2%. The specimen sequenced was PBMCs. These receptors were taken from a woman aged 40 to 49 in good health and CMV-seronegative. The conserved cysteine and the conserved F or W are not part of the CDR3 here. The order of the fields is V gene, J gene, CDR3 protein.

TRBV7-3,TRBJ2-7,ASSFGTGDEQY
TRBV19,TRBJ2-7,ASSVAGDLGYEQY
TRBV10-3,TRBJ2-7,AILFEQGSRSYEQY
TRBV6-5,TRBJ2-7,ASSWAGQGAEQY
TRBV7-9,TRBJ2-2,ASSPGTGGFNTGELF
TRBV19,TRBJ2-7,ASSAPGQGNYEQY
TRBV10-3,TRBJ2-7,AISEGGLAGVYEQY
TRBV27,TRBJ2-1,ASSLGGEDEQF
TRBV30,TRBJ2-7,AWSLSQGAYEQY
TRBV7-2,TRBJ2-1,ASSPAKGTYNEQF
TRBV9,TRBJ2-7,ASSVGQGAYEQY
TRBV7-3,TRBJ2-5,ASSLGTTNPETQY
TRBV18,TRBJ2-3,ASSPPGTSGSTDTQY
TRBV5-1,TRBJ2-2,ASSLSRGDWDTGELF
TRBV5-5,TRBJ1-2,ASSLATGGYGYT
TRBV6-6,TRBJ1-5,ATQTQGASGNQPQH
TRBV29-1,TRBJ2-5,SVALQVGETQY
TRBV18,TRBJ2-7,ANSPTPYSAEQY
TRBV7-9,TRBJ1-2,ASSLRGGQDYGYT
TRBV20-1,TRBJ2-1,SALRGGTV
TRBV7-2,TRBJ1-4,ASSPQTGGYEKLF
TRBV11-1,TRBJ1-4,ASSFSLGAEKLF
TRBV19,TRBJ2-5,ASSVGTAKGETQY
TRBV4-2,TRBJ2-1,ASSAGSYNEQF
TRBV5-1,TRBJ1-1,ASRDGFSGAMNTEAF
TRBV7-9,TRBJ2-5,ASSFRREGETQY
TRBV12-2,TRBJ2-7,ASLPPQRDYEQY
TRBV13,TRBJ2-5,ASSPSGSPQETQY
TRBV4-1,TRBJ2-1,ASSQGTSGSSYNEQF
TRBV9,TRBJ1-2,ASSVDRGDSYT
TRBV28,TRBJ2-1,ASSIAGTGNEQF
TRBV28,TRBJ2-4,ASSFVTRGRDIQY
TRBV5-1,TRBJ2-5,ASSLGSAGQETQY
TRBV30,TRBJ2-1,AWSSLGAGQLGEQF
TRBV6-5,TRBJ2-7,ASSYDSAYEQY
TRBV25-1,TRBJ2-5,ASSGRTFQETQY
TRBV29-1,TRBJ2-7,AAGPGSHEQY
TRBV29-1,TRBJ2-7,SVELTGRSTGEQY
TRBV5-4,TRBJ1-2,ASSPSEWAAGYT
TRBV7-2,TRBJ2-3,ASSPTDTQY
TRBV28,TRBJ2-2,ASSLTGGYGELF
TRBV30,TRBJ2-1,AWSVWRESF
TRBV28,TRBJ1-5,ASSLALAEPQH
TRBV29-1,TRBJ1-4,SVGYMGEKLF
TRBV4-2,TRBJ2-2,ASSQDPAGELF